The T cell receptor beta chain described here comes from a study of human T cells and chemical hapten exposure (dated by TCRdb to the early 2020s). Concerning the study at large: For sensitization, 2% DPC in acetone was applied to a 2 cm by 2 cm area of upper inner arm skin. Patients additionally received weekly therapeutic DPC doses to the scalp throughout the approximately 25-week study period. Patch testing was performed on the upper back with Finn chambers containing 0.01% DPC, and the patch tests were scored after 6 days according to International Contact Dermatitis Research Group standards. Alopecia areata with under or over 50% scalp involvement, alopecia totalis and alopecia universalis were represented in the patient cohort, which was mostly female. Libraries were combined into a pool for sequencing, and differences in TCR yield between samples came mainly from small differences in library volumes within the pool. Peripheral blood TCR repertoire changes were tracked in vivo in alopecia patients during primary and secondary sensitization to the hapten diphenylcyclopropenone (DPC). Blood was sampled from patients pre-sensitization (week 0) and at 2, 6 and about 24 weeks after DPC sensitization. Blood for TCR sequencing was provided by twenty-nine alopecia patients at one to four time points (pre-sensitization, 2, 6 and 24 weeks). What the study reported, not specific to this receptor: DPC sensitization did not change how many TCRs were above 1 in 1000 frequency, and no evidence was found of alterations in global repertoire structure. Significantly more large CDR3 similarity clusters were formed by expanded TCRs than by pre-sensitization or healthy control sets, consistent with antigen-driven responses. Because every patient had alopecia, a presumed autoimmune disease, the patients' immune response might differ from that of healthy individuals. After repeated subsampling, changes were observed in the strength of the expansion versus patch-test correlation and in the threshold at which the correlation became significant. The number of PT1 expanded TCRs positively correlated with patch test score, significant at thresholds 8, 16 and 32 but not 4.

The germline V gene provides CDR1 SGHTA and CDR2 FQGNSA. The CDR3 starts with the cysteine, ends with the phenylalanine, and has 12 residues. Just the 36-base CDR3 DNA is kept, in frame starting at base 1. The germline ends are 9 bases apart after V is trimmed by 5 bases and J by 4 bases. What the time point label conveys for this sample: patch test 1, 2 weeks after DPC sensitization. What the treatment or condition label conveys for this sample: therapeutic diphenylcyclopropenone sensitization with weekly scalp DPC. At every patch-test visit, the blood draw took place before the patch test was put on. Patients were considered eligible if aged 18 to 70, diagnosed with alopecia and deemed suitable for DPC therapy, and patients were excluded if pregnant. Total RNA was extracted from unfractionated whole blood that had been collected in Tempus Blood RNA tubes. Points on this clonotype: No cognate antigen has been identified for it. Qualities for individual bases were not recorded, and no much larger clone is one base off.

Library preparation employed RACE. The instrument given in TCRdb is NextSeq 500. During library preparation, unique molecular identifiers were attached to individual cDNA molecules so that TCRs could be counted in a quantitative, reproducible way. Both TCR alpha and TCR beta chains were sequenced from each blood RNA sample. On the study's bioinformatics: Samples had a median of 95,638 TCRs, with a range from roughly 23,224 to 750,000. V, J and CDR3 annotation of the TCR reads was performed with the Decombinator software suite. For PS versus PT1 abundance plots, all samples were subsampled to the same number of TCRs (28,000). TCRs were defined as expanded if absent before sensitization and observed at least eight times at the 2-week time point. The public reads were quality trimmed at Q25 with fastp and then assembled into clones with MiXCR by TCRdb, keeping productive beta chains. Rows are unified per CDR3 protein, each entry keeping the most common DNA and genes. These V and J calls rely on TCRdb rather than the paper's analysis. In this sample the table shows tens of thousands of distinct CDR3 sequences, around 10% of which occur a single time. The top ten clones comprise roughly 3.3% of the sample.

This clonotype originated in a woman between 40 and 55 years old with alopecia areata. Some clones in this sample may be carry-over from other donors' samples. The V gene is TRBV7-2 and the J gene is TRBJ2-7; the D gene assignment is ambiguous. Sequencing was performed on whole blood, taken in connection with sensitization to the hapten diphenylcyclopropenone (DPC). The nucleotides read TGTGCCAGCAGCCTCTCTCGATACGAGCAGTACTTC. The translation is CASSLSRYEQYF. Outside the CDR3, residues come from the reference TRBV7-2 and TRBJ2-7 proteins, so the full variable domain is: GAGVSQSPSNKVTEKGKDVELRCDPISGHTALYWYRQSLGQGLEFLIYFQGNSAPDKSGLPSDRFSAERTGGSVSTLTIQRTQQEDSAVYLCASSLSRYEQYFGPGTRLTVT.